The next 9 T cell receptor beta chains were all read from a single sample in a study of blood T cell repertoires in COVID-19. Clones were read by immunoSEQ multiplex PCR, and TCRdb kept only the in-frame ones, dropping some. The sample includes approximately 77,000 clones, roughly 90% seen only once; the top ten take roughly 4.4%. Sequenced input: peripheral blood. These receptors came from a man aged 50-60 years with active COVID-19.

The V gene is TRBV12-5, the J gene TRBJ1-1, with D tentatively TRBD1 (6 bases). This CDR3 contains 16 residues. Trimming removed 1 base from V and 1 base from J, with 13 bases in between. The germline V gene has CDR1 LGHNT and CDR2 FRNRAP. CDR3 sequence: CASGLGAGTTNTEAFF. The CDR3, as DNA: TGTGCTAGTGGTTTGGGGGCCGGGACAACGAACACTGAAGCTTTCTTT.

The J gene is TRBJ2-7, the V gene TRBV27; 12 bases fit TRBD2. The CDR3 is 16 amino acids. Trimming took 5 bases from V and 2 from J; bases not matched to a gene: 7. Germline assignment: CDR1 MNHEY and CDR2 SMNVEV (reference sequence). The CDR3 nucleotides are TGTGCCAGCAGTCGCACTAGCGGGAGGTCCCCCTACGAGCAGTACTTC. It translates to CASSRTSGRSPYEQYF.

The chain employs TRBV10-3 and TRBJ2-7; D unclear. Germline CDR1 is ENHRY and CDR2 is SYGVKD. Trimming shortened V by 6 bases and J by 0 bases, and 12 bases separated the two germline ends. The CDR3 has 14 residues. The CDR3 protein is CAISLQGGSYEQYF. CDR3 DNA sequence: TGTGCCATCAGCCTCCAAGGCGGCTCCTACGAGCAGTACTTC.

This clone turned up a few times. V and J are TRBV7-9 and TRBJ2-2; TRBD2 agrees at 15 bases. This CDR3 has 18 amino acids. CDR1 and CDR2 from the germline V gene are SEHNR and FQNEAQ (reference sequence). Trimming took 5 bases from V and 3 from J; bases not matched to a gene: 7. The CDR3 reads CASSRGLAGGPHTGELFF. The DNA for the CDR3 is TGTGCCAGCAGCCGCGGACTAGCGGGAGGGCCCCACACCGGGGAGCTGTTTTTT.

The V call is TRBV5-6, the J call TRBJ1-6; tentative D call: TRBD1 (5 bases). This CDR3 is 14 amino acids long. Trimming removed 0 bases from V and 13 bases from J, with 14 bases in between. Germline CDR1 reads SGHDT; CDR2 reads YYEEEE. The CDR3 coding sequence is TGTGCCAGCAGCTTGGATTCGGGGGTGGTCCCCCTCCACTTT. Its translation is CASSLDSGVVPLHF.

The chain joins TRBV4-2 to TRBJ2-7; the match to TRBD2 covers 9 bases. From germline, CDR1 is LGHNA and CDR2 YNFKEQ. V shed 5 bases, J shed 3 bases, and the junction held 8 bases outside the gene matches. The CDR3 consists of 15 residues. The CDR3: CASSYQRTSDYEQYF. The CDR3 nucleotides are TGTGCCAGCAGCTACCAGCGGACTAGCGACTACGAGCAGTACTTC.

The V and J genes are TRBV6-6 and TRBJ1-1; D not certain. Germline V gene data show CDR1 as MNHNY and CDR2 as SVGAGI (reference sequence). The V and J ends lost 2 bases and 1 base respectively, with 5 bases between them. CDR3 length equals 13 residues. CDR3 sequence (DNA): TGTGCCAGCAGTTACCTAGAGAACACTGAAGCTTTCTTT. Its translation: CASSYLENTEAFF.

V and J are TRBV2 and TRBJ1-3, with 7 bases identical to TRBD1. CDR3 length: 17 residues. J gave up 0 bases and V 0 bases, and 5 bases lay outside the gene matches. Germline lookup yields CDR1 SNHLY and CDR2 FYNNEI. The CDR3 region is CASSEARDSLSGNTIYF. The CDR3 DNA follows: TGTGCCAGCAGTGAAGCGCGGGACAGCCTCTCTGGAAACACCATATATTTT.

The chain links TRBV3-1 (or the pseudogene TRBV3-2) to TRBJ2-1; the D gene is possibly TRBD2 (6 bases). Trimming shortened V by 2 bases and J by 8 bases, and 13 bases separated the two germline ends. The CDR3 runs 14 residues. The germline V gene has CDR1 LGHDT and CDR2 YNNKEL (reference sequence). The CDR3 here is CASSQRRVQYEQFF. CDR3 coding DNA: TGTGCCAGCAGCCAACGGAGGGTTCAGTATGAGCAGTTCTTC.